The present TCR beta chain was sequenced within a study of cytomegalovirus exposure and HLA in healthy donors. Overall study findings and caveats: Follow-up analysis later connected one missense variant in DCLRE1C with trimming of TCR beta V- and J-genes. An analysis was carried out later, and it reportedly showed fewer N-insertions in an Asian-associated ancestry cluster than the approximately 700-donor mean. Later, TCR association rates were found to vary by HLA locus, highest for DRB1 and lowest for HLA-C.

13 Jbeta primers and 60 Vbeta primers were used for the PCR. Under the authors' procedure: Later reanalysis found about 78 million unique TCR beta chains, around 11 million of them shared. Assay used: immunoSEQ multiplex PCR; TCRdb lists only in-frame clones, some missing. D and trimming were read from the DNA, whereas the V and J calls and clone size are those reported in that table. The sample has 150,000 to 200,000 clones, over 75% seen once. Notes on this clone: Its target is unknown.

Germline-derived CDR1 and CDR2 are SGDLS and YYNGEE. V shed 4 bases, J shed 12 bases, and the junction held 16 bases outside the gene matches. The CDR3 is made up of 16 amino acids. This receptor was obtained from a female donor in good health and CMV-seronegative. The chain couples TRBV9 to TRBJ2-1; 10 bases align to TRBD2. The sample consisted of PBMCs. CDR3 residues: CASSLDSGRAVLGQFF. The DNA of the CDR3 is TGTGCCAGCAGCCTAGACAGCGGGAGGGCGGTACTAGGGCAGTTCTTC.